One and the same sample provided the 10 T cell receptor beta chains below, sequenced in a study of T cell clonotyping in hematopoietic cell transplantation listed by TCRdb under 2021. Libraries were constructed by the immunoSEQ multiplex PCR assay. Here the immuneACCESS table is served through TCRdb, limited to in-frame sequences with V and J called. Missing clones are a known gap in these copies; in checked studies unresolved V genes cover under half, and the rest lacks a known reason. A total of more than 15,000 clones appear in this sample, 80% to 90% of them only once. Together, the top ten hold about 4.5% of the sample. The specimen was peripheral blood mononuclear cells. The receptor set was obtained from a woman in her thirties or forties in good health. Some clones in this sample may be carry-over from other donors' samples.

The CDR3 sequence: CASSSLGQGEGEQYF. In DNA form, the CDR3 reads TGCGCCAGCAGCTCCTTGGGACAGGGGGAAGGCGAGCAGTACTTC. The J gene is TRBJ2-7, the V gene TRBV5-1, with 11 bases aligning to TRBD1. This CDR3 is built from 15 residues. The V gene's germline CDR1 is SGHRS and CDR2 YFSETQ. Unmatched junction bases numbered 8, after V lost 3 bases and J lost 6 bases.

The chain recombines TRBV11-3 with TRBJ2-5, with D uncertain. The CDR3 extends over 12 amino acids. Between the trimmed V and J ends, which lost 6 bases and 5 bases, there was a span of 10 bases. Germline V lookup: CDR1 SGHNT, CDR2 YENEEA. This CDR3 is CASRISGETQYF. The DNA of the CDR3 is TGTGCCAGCAGGATCTCCGGGGAGACCCAGTACTTC.

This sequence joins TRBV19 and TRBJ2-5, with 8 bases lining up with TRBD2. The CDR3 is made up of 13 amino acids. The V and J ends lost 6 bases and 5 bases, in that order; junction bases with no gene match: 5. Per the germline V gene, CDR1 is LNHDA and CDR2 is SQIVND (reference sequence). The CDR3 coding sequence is TGTGCCAGTAGACTTAGCGGGATCGAGACCCAGTACTTC. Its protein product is CASRLSGIETQYF. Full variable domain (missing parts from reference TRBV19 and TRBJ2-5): DGGITQSPKYLFRKEGQNVTLSCEQNLNHDAMYWYRQDPGQGLRLIYYSQIVNDFQKGDIAEGYSVSREKKESFPLTVTSAQKNPTAFYLCASRLSGIETQYFGPGTRLLVL.

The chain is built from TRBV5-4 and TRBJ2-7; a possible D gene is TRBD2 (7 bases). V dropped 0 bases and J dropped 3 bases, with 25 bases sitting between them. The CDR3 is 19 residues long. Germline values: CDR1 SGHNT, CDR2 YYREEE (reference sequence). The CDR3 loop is CASSLAGLRGPYTRYEQYF. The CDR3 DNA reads TGTGCCAGCAGCTTGGCGGGGTTGCGGGGGCCCTATACCCGCTACGAGCAGTACTTC.

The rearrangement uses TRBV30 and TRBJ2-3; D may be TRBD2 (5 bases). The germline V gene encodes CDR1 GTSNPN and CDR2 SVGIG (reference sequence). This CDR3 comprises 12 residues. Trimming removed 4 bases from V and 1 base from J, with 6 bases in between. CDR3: CAWKEGTDTQYF. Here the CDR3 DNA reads TGTGCCTGGAAGGAGGGCACAGATACGCAGTATTTT.

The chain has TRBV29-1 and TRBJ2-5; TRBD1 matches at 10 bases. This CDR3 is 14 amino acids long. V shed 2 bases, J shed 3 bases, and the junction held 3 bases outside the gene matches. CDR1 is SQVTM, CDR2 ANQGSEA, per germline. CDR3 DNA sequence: TGCAGCGTTGAAAAGGGGACAGGGGAAGAGACCCAGTACTTC. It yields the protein CSVEKGTGEETQYF.

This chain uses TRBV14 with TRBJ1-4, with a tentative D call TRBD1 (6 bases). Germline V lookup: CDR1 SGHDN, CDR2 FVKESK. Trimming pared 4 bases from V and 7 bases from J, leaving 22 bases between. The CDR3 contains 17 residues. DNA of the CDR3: TGTGCCAGCAGCCTAAGATGGAATGGCAGGGGAGGTGAAAAACTGTTTTTT. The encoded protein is CASSLRWNGRGGEKLFF.

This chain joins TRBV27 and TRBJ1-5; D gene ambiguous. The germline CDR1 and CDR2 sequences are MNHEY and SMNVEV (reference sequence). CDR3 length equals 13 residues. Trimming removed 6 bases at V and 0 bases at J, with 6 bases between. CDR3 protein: CASSRYSNQPQHF. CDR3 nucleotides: TGTGCCAGCAGCCGGTATAGCAATCAGCCCCAGCATTTT.

Here the CDR3 reads CASSIRGQETQYF. The CDR3 coding sequence is TGTGCCAGCAGTATTCGGGGTCAAGAGACCCAGTACTTC. The rearrangement links TRBV2 to TRBJ2-5; perhaps TRBD2 as D (5 bases). V was shortened by 5 bases and J by 2 bases, with 9 bases between the two germline ends. This CDR3 is built from 13 residues. CDR1 and CDR2 (germline): SNHLY, FYNNEI.

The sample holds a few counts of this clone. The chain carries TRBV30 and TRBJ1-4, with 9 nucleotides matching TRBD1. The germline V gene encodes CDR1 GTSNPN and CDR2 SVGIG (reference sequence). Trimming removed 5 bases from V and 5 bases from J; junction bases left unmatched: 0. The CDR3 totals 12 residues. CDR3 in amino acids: CAWGQGNEKLFF. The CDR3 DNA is TGTGCCTGGGGACAGGGGAATGAAAAACTGTTTTTT. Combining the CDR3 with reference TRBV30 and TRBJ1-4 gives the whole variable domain SQTIHQWPATLVQPVGSPLSLECTVEGTSNPNLYWYRQAAGRGLQLLFYSVGIGQISSEVPQNLSASRPQDRQFILSSKKLLLSDSGFYLCAWGQGNEKLFFGSGTQLSVL.